This T cell receptor beta chain was found in a study of cytomegalovirus exposure and HLA in healthy donors. On the study more broadly: Tens of millions of unique TCRs from HLA-typed donors were held in an early release of data.

With 5 bases clipped from V and 3 bases from J, the junction kept 5 bases outside the gene matches. Per the germline V gene, CDR1 is SGHRS and CDR2 is YFSETQ. This CDR3 has 14 residues. It was with 60 Vbeta and 13 Jbeta primers that the PCR ran. Assay used: immunoSEQ multiplex PCR; TCRdb lists only in-frame clones, some missing. Of about 160,000 clones in the sample, around 85% were seen once. Whole-study results and caveats: Among the sequence variants, a highly shared cluster was likely an artifact of sequencing. The majority of TCR sequences were rare, yet some public TCRs appeared in many donors. Per published accounts, TCR beta sequences correctly predicted the HLA-A and HLA-B alleles of most subjects.

Turning to this clone: Its antigen is undetermined.

Sequencing used PBMCs. The V call is TRBV5-1, the J call TRBJ1-5, with 7 bases fitting TRBD1. The clonotype originates from a boy younger than 10 in good health and CMV-seronegative. The CDR3 DNA follows: TGCGCCAGCAGTTCGGGACAGAACAATCAGCCCCAGCATTTT. Residues: CASSSGQNNQPQHF.